This TCR beta chain was captured by sequencing in a study of cytomegalovirus exposure and HLA in healthy donors. Notes on the study in general: Most TCR sequences showed up rarely, but some public TCRs showed up in many donors.

Regarding this clone: Its matching antigen is unknown.

CDR1 and CDR2 (germline): MNHEY, SMNVEV (reference sequence). CDR3 length: 17 amino acids. Trimming cost V 5 bases and J 5 bases; bases outside gene matches: 8. This table comes from immunoSEQ multiplex PCR, and its TCRdb copy is limited to in-frame clones, with some not included. The data show around 94,000 clones, with approximately 95% seen just once and roughly 0.82% held by the top ten. Sequencing input: PBMCs. The receptor was derived from a woman under 30 in good health and CMV-seronegative. The chain has TRBV27 and TRBJ2-2, with 13 bases that match TRBD2. Here the CDR3 DNA reads TGTGCCAGCAGTCTAAGGACTAGCGGGGGTTCTACCGGGGAGCTGTTTTTT. This encodes CASSLRTSGGSTGELFF.